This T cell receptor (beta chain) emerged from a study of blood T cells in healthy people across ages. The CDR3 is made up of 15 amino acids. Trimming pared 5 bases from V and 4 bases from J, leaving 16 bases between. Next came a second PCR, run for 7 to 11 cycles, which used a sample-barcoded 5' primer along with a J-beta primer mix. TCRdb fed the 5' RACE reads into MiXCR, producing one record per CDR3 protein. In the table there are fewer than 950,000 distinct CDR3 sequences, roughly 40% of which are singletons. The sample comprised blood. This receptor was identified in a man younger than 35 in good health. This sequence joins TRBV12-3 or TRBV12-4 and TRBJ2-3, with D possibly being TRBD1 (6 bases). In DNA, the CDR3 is TGTGCCAGCAGTAGACTGGCAGGGGTACCAGATACGCAGTATTTT. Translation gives CASSRLAGVPDTQYF.